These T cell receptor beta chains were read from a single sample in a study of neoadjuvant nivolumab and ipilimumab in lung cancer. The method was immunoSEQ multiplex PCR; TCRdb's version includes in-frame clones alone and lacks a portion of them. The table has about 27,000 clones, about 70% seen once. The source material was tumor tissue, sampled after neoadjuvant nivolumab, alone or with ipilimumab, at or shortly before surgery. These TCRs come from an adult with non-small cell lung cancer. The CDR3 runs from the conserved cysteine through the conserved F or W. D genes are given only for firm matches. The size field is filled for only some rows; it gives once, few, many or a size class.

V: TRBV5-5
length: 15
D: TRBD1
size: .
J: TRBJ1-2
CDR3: CASSWRTGGNYGYTF
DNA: TGTGCCAGCAGCTGGAGGACAGGGGGTAACTATGGCTACACCTTC

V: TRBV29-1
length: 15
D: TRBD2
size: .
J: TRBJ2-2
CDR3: CSVSSGGTNTGELFF
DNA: TGCAGCGTCTCTAGCGGGGGGACGAACACCGGGGAGCTGTTTTTT

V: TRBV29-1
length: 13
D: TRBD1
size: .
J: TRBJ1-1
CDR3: CSDNRGAGTEAFF
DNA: TGCAGCGACAACAGGGGAGCGGGCACTGAAGCTTTCTTT

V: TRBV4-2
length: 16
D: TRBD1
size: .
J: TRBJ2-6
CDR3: CASSPTGGSGANVLTF
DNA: TGTGCCAGCAGCCCGACAGGGGGCTCTGGGGCCAACGTCCTGACTTTC

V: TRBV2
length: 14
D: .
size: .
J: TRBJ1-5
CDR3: CASTEANVGQPQHF
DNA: TGTGCCAGCACCGAGGCTAATGTGGGTCAGCCCCAGCATTTT

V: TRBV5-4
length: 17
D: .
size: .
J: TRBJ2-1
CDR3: CASSLGSPGGLYNEQFF
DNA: TGTGCCAGCAGCTTAGGTTCCCCGGGGGGCCTATACAATGAGCAGTTCTTC

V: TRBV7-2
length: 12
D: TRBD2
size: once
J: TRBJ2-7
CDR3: CASSHRGGEQYF
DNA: TGTGCCAGCAGCCACCGGGGGGGTGAGCAGTACTTC

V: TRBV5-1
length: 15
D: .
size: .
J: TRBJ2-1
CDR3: CASSLGGTTPNEQFF
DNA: TGCGCCAGCAGCTTGGGAGGGACAACGCCCAATGAGCAGTTCTTC

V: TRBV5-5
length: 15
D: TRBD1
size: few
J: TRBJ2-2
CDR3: CASSLVRGLTGELFF
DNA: TGTGCCAGCAGCTTGGTCAGGGGGCTTACCGGGGAGCTGTTTTTT

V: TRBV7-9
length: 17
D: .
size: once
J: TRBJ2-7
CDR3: CASSLPSNGGRWNEQYF
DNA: TGTGCCAGCAGCTTGCCCTCGAACGGGGGTCGGTGGAACGAGCAGTACTTC

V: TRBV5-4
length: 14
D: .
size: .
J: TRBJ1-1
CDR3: CASSLGGRDTEAFF
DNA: TGTGCCAGCAGCTTGGGAGGGAGGGACACTGAAGCTTTCTTT

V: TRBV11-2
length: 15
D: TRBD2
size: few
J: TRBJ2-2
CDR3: CASSITGRWTGELFF
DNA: TGTGCCAGCAGCATCACCGGGAGGTGGACCGGGGAGCTGTTTTTT

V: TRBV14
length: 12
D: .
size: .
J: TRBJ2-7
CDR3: CASSHGTGRQYF
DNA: TGTGCCAGCAGCCACGGTACAGGGAGGCAGTACTTC

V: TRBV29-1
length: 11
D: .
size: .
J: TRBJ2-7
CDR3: CSVAVNYEQYF
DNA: TGCAGCGTCGCCGTAAACTACGAGCAGTACTTC

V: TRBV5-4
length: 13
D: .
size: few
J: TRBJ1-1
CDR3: CASSIQGRTEAFF
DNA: TGTGCCAGCAGCATTCAGGGGCGGACTGAAGCTTTCTTT

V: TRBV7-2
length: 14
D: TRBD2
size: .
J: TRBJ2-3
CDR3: CASASGISTDTQYF
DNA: TGTGCCAGCGCTAGCGGGATTAGCACAGATACGCAGTATTTT

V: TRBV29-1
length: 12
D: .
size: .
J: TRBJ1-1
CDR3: CSVGGLNTEAFF
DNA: TGCAGCGTTGGAGGACTGAACACTGAAGCTTTCTTT

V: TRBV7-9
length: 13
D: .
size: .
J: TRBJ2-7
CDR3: CASSLFGGYEQYF
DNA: TGTGCCAGCAGCTTATTCGGAGGCTACGAGCAGTACTTC

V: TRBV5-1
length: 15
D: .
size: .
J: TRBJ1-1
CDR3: CASSLEGGLNTEAFF
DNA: TGCGCCAGCAGCTTGGAAGGGGGATTGAACACTGAAGCTTTCTTT

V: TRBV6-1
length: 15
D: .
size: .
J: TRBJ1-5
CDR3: CASSLGRGRDQPQHF
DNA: TGTGCCAGCAGTTTGGGGAGGGGCAGGGATCAGCCCCAGCATTTT

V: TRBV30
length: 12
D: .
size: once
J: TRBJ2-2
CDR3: CAWSARTGELFF
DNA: TGTGCCTGGAGTGCCAGGACCGGGGAGCTGTTTTTT

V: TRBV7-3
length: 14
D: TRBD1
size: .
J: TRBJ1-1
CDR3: CASSVGQGSTEAFF
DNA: TGTGCCAGCAGCGTCGGACAGGGGAGCACTGAAGCTTTCTTT

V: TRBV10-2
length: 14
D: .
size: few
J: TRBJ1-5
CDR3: CASSAGRTNQPQHF
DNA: TGCGCCAGCAGTGCGGGACGGACCAATCAGCCCCAGCATTTT

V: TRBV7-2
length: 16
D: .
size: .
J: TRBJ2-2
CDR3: CASSPAGGANTGELFF
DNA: TGTGCCAGCAGCCCCGCCGGTGGCGCGAACACCGGGGAGCTGTTTTTT

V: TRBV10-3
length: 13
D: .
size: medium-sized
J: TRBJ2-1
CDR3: CAIIKQGSNEQFF
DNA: TGTGCCATCATAAAACAGGGTAGTAATGAGCAGTTCTTC

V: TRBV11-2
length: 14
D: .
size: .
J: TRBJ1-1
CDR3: CASSRQTGVTEAFF
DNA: TGTGCCAGCAGCCGGCAGACAGGTGTCACTGAAGCTTTCTTT

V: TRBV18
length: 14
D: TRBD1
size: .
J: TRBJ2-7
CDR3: CASSLLTGGYEQYF
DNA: TGTGCCAGCTCACTATTGACAGGGGGCTACGAGCAGTACTTC

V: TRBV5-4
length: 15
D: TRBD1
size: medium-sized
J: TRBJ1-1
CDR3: CASSLGQGASTEAFF
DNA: TGTGCCAGCAGCTTGGGACAGGGGGCGAGTACTGAAGCTTTCTTT

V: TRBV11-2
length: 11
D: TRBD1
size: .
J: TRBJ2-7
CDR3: CASSSGTGYHF
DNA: TGTGCCAGCAGCTCCGGGACAGGGTATCATTTC

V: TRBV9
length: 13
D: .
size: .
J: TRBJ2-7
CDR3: CASSATQGSAQYF
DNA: TGTGCCAGCAGCGCTACTCAGGGGTCAGCGCAGTACTTC

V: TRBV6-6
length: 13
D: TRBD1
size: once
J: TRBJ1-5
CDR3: CASSRTGDQPQHF
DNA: TGTGCCAGCAGTCGGACAGGCGATCAGCCCCAGCATTTT

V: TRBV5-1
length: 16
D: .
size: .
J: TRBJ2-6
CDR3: CASSERFSSGANVLTF
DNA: TGCGCCAGCAGTGAGAGGTTTTCCTCTGGGGCCAACGTCCTGACTTTC

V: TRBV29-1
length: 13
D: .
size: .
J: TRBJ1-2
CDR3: CSVDLTDEGGYTF
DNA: TGCAGCGTTGACCTAACCGACGAGGGGGGCTACACCTTC

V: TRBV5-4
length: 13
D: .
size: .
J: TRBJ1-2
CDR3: CASSPTGRDGYTF
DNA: TGTGCCAGCAGCCCAACAGGTCGTGATGGCTACACCTTC

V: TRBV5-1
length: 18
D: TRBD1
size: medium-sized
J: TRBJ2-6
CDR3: CASSSGQGTFSGANVLTF
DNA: TGCGCCAGCAGCTCGGGACAGGGGACTTTCTCTGGGGCCAACGTCCTGACTTTC

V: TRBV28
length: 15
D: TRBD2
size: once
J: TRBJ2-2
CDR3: CASVSGGTNTGELFF
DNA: TGTGCCAGCGTGTCGGGGGGGACGAACACCGGGGAGCTGTTTTTT

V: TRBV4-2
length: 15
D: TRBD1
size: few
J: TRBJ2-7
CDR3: CASSGARTGNYEQYF
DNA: TGTGCCAGCAGTGGGGCCCGGACAGGTAACTACGAGCAGTACTTC

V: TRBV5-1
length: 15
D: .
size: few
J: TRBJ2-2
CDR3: CASRGQTTNTGELFF
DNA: TGCGCCAGCCGGGGGCAGACTACGAACACCGGGGAGCTGTTTTTT

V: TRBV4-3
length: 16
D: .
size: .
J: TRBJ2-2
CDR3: CASSQEPAVFTGELFF
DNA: TGCGCCAGCAGCCAAGAACCAGCGGTTTTCACCGGGGAGCTGTTTTTT

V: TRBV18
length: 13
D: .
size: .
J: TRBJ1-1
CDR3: CASSPQGNTEAFF
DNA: TGTGCCAGCTCACCTCAGGGGAACACTGAAGCTTTCTTT

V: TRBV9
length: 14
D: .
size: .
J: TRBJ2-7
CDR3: CASSVGYGTYEQYF
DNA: TGTGCCAGCAGCGTAGGGTACGGAACCTACGAGCAGTACTTC

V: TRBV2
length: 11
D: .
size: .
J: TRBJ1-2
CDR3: CASSEGGGYTF
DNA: TGTGCCAGCAGTGAAGGTGGGGGCTACACCTTC

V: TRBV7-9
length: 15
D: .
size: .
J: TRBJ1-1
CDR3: CASSLPPQGTAEAFF
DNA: TGTGCCAGCAGCTTACCCCCACAGGGTACGGCTGAAGCTTTCTTT

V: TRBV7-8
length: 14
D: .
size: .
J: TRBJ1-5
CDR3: CASSLPGAGGAQHF
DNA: TGTGCCAGCAGCTTACCAGGGGCTGGGGGGGCCCAGCATTTT

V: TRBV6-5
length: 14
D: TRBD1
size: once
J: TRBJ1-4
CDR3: CASSQDRGSEKLFF
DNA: TGTGCCAGCAGCCAGGACAGGGGGAGTGAAAAACTGTTTTTT

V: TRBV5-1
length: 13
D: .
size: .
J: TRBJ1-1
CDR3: CASSLWGATEAFF
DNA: TGCGCCAGCAGCTTGTGGGGAGCCACTGAAGCTTTCTTT

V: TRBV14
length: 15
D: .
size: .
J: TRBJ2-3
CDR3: CASSQVIKGLGTQYF
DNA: TGTGCCAGCAGCCAAGTAATCAAGGGCCTGGGTACGCAGTATTTT